Reported below is one T cell receptor beta chain. This specimen comes from a study of control samples from healthy donors and cancer patients. Germline lookup yields CDR1 SGHNT and CDR2 YYREEE (reference sequence). CDR3 length: 15 amino acids. The ends lost 0 bases at V and 4 bases at J; junction bases unmatched: 4. The method was immunoSEQ multiplex PCR; TCRdb's version includes in-frame clones alone and lacks a portion of them. The sample's table shows under 200,000 clones. This receptor was identified in a woman in her twenties or thirties in good health. The genes are TRBV5-4 and TRBJ2-1; 7 bases align to TRBD1. The sequenced sample consisted of blood. The CDR3 here is CASSLGGGQYNEQFF. CDR3 in DNA: TGTGCCAGCAGCTTGGGAGGGGGACAGTACAATGAGCAGTTCTTC.